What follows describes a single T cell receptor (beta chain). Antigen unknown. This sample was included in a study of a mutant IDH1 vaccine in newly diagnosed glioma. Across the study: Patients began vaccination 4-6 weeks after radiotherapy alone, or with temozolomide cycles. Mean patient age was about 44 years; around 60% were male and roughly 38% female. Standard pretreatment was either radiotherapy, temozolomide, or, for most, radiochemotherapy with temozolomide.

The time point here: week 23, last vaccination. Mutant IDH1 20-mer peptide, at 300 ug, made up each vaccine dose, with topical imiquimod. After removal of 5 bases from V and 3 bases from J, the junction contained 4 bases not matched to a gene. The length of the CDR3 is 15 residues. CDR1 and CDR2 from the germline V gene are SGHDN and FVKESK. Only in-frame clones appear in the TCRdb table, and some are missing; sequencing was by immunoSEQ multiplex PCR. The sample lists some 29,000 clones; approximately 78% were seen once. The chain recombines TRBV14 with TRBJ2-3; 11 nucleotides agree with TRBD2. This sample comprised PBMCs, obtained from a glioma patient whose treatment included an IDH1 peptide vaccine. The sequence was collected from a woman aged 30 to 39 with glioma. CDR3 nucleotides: TGTGCCAGCAGCGCTAGCGGGGGGTCGACAGATACGCAGTATTTT. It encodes CASSASGGSTDTQYF.